This T cell receptor beta chain originates from a study of T cell repertoires in ileal Crohn's disease. The germline V gene encodes CDR1 MNHEY and CDR2 SVGAGI. This CDR3 contains 14 residues. V shed 2 bases and J shed 9 bases, with 13 bases lying between them. Measured with immunoSEQ multiplex PCR; TCRdb has only the in-frame clones, and not every one. The profile shows tens of thousands of clones, around 77% of them singletons. The receptor was isolated from an adult with Crohn's disease. This chain connects TRBV6-5 to TRBJ2-2, with D maybe TRBD2 (6 bases). The material sequenced was ileal tissue. CDR3 sequence reads: CASSYGDGGRELFF. CDR3 DNA: TGTGCCAGCAGTTACGGTGACGGGGGACGGGAGCTGTTTTTT.